This TCR beta chain was sequenced in a study of PD-L1 blockade in urothelial cancer. The time point is: pretreatment peripheral blood. Patients presented with locally advanced or metastatic urothelial carcinoma. Produced via immunoSEQ multiplex PCR; TCRdb's table is partial and in-frame only. The table lists around 70,000 clones, about 90% of them singletons, with over 4% in the top ten. CDR1 and CDR2 from the germline V gene are SGDLS and YYNGEE. The CDR3 loop spans 12 amino acids. V was trimmed by 0 bases and J by 10 bases, leaving 9 bases between them. The sequence derives from a man between 70 and 80 years old with urothelial cancer. Sequenced material: PBMCs, taken around atezolizumab (anti-PD-L1) treatment. V gene TRBV9 combines with J gene TRBJ2-3; D is uncertain. CDR3 residues: CASSVVEHPQYF. The CDR3 DNA follows: TGTGCCAGCAGCGTAGTGGAGCACCCGCAGTATTTT.